The next 25 T cell receptor beta chains were all read from a single sample in a study of tumor-infiltrating lymphocytes in primary liver carcinoma. cDNA specific to TCR beta was made from about 550 ng of total RNA, with a constant-region primer employed for priming. Employing slightly modified ARM-PCR, three nested multiplex PCR rounds were run, and these gave rise to the TCR beta libraries. The first two PCR rounds used TRBV1-TRBV30 forward primers with a C-beta reverse primer, nine to ten cycles each. TCRdb reanalysed the multiplex PCR reads using MiXCR and keeps one entry per CDR3 protein. This table holds fewer than 400,000 distinct CDR3 sequences, 50% to 75% found once. Blood RNA originated from unsorted whole blood, with germline DNA additionally extracted. Sequenced: peripheral blood. All receptors derive from a woman aged 25 to 39 with primary liver carcinoma and hepatitis B virus infection.

The CDR3 is CSIGTGYEQYF. The CDR3 DNA is TGCAGCATTGGGACAGGGTATGAGCAGTACTTC. V usage is TRBV29-1 and J usage is TRBJ2-7, with 9 bases that match TRBD1. Germline CDR1 SQVTM, CDR2 ANQGSEA. Germline trimming cut 8 bases from V and 7 bases from J; bases unmatched to any gene: 6. This CDR3 comprises 11 residues.

With respect to this clonotype: This may come from a read error, since a much larger clone is one base off. The V call is TRBV14, the J call TRBJ2-1; 9 bases fit TRBD2. CDR3 length equals 14 residues. The germline CDR1 and CDR2 sequences are SGHDN and FVKESK. With 0 bases clipped from V and 9 bases from J, the junction kept 3 bases outside the gene matches. The CDR3 sequence: CASSQDLSGSEQFF. The CDR3 DNA follows: TGTGCCAGCAGCCAAGACCTTAGCGGGAGTGAGCAGTTCTTC. Together with reference TRBV14 and TRBJ2-1, the CDR3 gives the full variable domain: EAGVTQFPSHSVIEKGQTVTLRCDPISGHDNLYWYRRVMGKEIKFLLHFVKESKQDESGMPNNRFLAERTGGTYSTLKVQPAELEDSGVYFCASSQDLSGSEQFFGPGTRLTVL.

Worth noting for this clonotype: The conserved closing phenylalanine or tryptophan is absent in this CDR3, likely reflecting a read error. The chain is built from TRBV11-3 and TRBJ2-7, with 8 positions matching TRBD1. CDR1 is SGHNT and CDR2 is YENEEA in the germline V gene. With V trimmed by 5 bases and J by 2 bases, 5 bases remained unmatched. The CDR3 runs 14 residues. This CDR3 is CASSPDRGPYEQYL. The CDR3 DNA follows: TGTGCCAGCAGCCCTGACAGGGGCCCCTACGAGCAGTACTTA.

A word on this clonotype: Possible read error: a much larger clone is one base away. CDR3 sequence reads: CSVEDRTGRETQYF. The CDR3, as DNA: TGCAGCGTTGAAGATCGGACAGGGAGAGAGACCCAGTACTTC. The chain recombines TRBV29-1 with TRBJ2-5, with 8 bases matching TRBD1. The CDR3 length is 14 residues. V lost 0 bases and J lost 4; bases outside the gene matches: 4. The germline gives CDR1 SQVTM, CDR2 ANQGSEA.

Regarding this clonotype: One base away lies a much larger clone, so this may be a sequencing read error. The chain joins TRBV6-6 to TRBJ2-5; D is perhaps TRBD1 (6 bases). CDR3 length: 14 residues. CDR1 and CDR2 from the germline V gene are MNHNY and SVGAGI (reference sequence). V dropped 0 bases and J dropped 8 bases, with 13 bases sitting between them. The CDR3 DNA reads TGTGCCAGCAGTTACTCGGCAGGGGTCGATACCCAGTACTTC. Its translation is CASSYSAGVDTQYF.

This chain uses TRBV6-2 or TRBV6-3 with TRBJ2-6; tentatively, D is TRBD1 (6 bases). Germline-derived CDR1 and CDR2 are MNHEY and SVGEGT. V lost 8 bases to trimming and J lost 0 bases, with 11 bases between them. The length of the CDR3 is 15 residues. CDR3 nucleotides: TGTGCCAGCTACCCACAGGGCTCTGGGGCCAACGTCCTGACTTTC. Its translation: CASYPQGSGANVLTF.

This clonotype was seen more than once but under ten times. J is TRBJ1-5 and V is TRBV5-4; 8 positions agree with TRBD1. CDR1 SGHNT and CDR2 YYREEE come from the germline V gene (reference sequence). The CDR3 runs 16 residues. V lost 4 bases and J lost 3; bases outside the gene matches: 9. In nucleotides, the CDR3 is TGTGCCAGCAGCCGGATGGGGACAGGCTCCAATCAGCCCCAGCATTTT. This gives the protein CASSRMGTGSNQPQHF.

Note on this clonotype: A much bigger clone sits one base away, suggesting this may be a read error. The chain joins TRBV7-9 to TRBJ2-3; D remains ambiguous. Germline CDR1 SEHNR, CDR2 FQNEAQ (reference sequence). The CDR3 consists of 13 residues. The CDR3 here is CASKEQNTYTQYF. CDR3 coding DNA: TGTGCCAGCAAGGAACAGAACACATATACGCAGTATTTT. The whole variable domain, filled in from reference TRBV7-9 and TRBJ2-3, reads DTGVSQNPRHKITKRGQNVTFRCDPISEHNRLYWYRQTLGQGPEFLTYFQNEAQLEKSRLLSDRFSAERPKGSFSTLEIQRTEQGDSAMYLCASKEQNTYTQYFGPGTRLTVL.

Regarding this clonotype: Given a much more abundant clone one base away, this may be a read error. V is TRBV6-5 and J is TRBJ2-5; weak D call: TRBD2 (6 bases). This CDR3 comprises 15 residues. Germline V gene sequence: CDR1 MNHEY, CDR2 SVGAGI. The CDR3 here is CVSSGSAGRQETQYF. In nucleotides, the CDR3 is TGTGTCAGCAGTGGCTCTGCGGGGCGCCAAGAGACCCAGTACTTC.

This clonotype occurred many times. The genes are TRBV6-6 and TRBJ1-6; TRBD1 might be the D (5 bases). The germline gives CDR1 MNHNY, CDR2 SVGAGI (reference sequence). V dropped 3 bases and J dropped 8 bases, with 8 bases sitting between them. The length of the CDR3 is 13 residues. CDR3 in amino acids: CASSYGGYSPLHF. In DNA, the CDR3 is TGTGCCAGCAGTTATGGGGGATATTCACCCCTCCACTTT.

CDR3 sequence (DNA): TGTGCCAGTAGGGACGAGCAGTACTTC. Protein product: CASRDEQYF. The chain links TRBV19 to TRBJ2-7; no clear D gene. CDR1 and CDR2 (germline): LNHDA, SQIVND (reference sequence). The CDR3 consists of 9 residues. Trimming removed 6 bases at V and 5 bases at J, with 2 bases between.

Note on this clonotype: A read error may explain this, as a much larger clone is one base away. V is TRBV12-3 or TRBV12-4 and J is TRBJ1-1; D is uncertain. The CDR3 runs 15 residues. CDR3 nucleotides: TGTGCCAGCAGTGATGCTTCGGCTGCGAACACTGAAGTTTTCTTT. Its protein product is CASSDASAANTEVFF.

Details on this clonotype: A junction boundary mismatches the germline segment, possibly from a read error. This chain joins TRBV11-3 and TRBJ2-2; D may be TRBD2 (5 bases). Per germline, CDR1 SGHNT and CDR2 YENEEA. This CDR3 spans 13 amino acids. CDR3 sequence reads: CASSTRLTEELFF. The CDR3 region has the DNA TGTGCCAGCAGCACTCGACTAACCGAGGAGCTGTTTTTT. The full variable domain, completed using reference TRBV11-3 and TRBJ2-2, is EAGVVQSPRYKIIEKKQPVAFWCNPISGHNTLYWYLQNLGQGPELLIRYENEEAVDDSQLPKDRFSAERLKGVDSTLKIQPAELGDSAVYLCASSTRLTEELFFGEGSRLTVL.

This clonotype came up a few times. The chain employs TRBV6-5 and TRBJ2-1, with D possibly TRBD2 on 7 matching bases. Germline V gene lookup returns CDR1 MNHEY and CDR2 SVGAGI. The CDR3 extends over 14 amino acids. Trimming took 7 bases from V and 2 from J, leaving 12 bases between them. The CDR3 DNA sequence: TGTGCCAGCAACGCGGGGGCACCCTACAATGAGCAGTTCTTC. Translating it yields CASNAGAPYNEQFF.

V usage is TRBV29-1 and J usage is TRBJ2-1; D is ambiguous. The CDR3 consists of 12 residues. Looked up from germline, CDR1 is SQVTM and CDR2 is ANQGSEA. Trimming took off 5 bases at V and 0 bases at J, with 5 bases between the two ends. The CDR3 nucleotides are TGCAGCGTTACACGCTCCTACAATGAGCAGTTCTTC. Protein product: CSVTRSYNEQFF.

V is TRBV7-9 and J is TRBJ2-7; TRBD1 might be the D (6 bases). Germline V gene data show CDR1 as SEHNR and CDR2 as FQNEAQ (reference sequence). The V and J ends lost 9 bases and 2 bases respectively, with 17 bases between them. The CDR3 consists of 14 residues. In DNA, the CDR3 is TGTGCCAGTAGTCACCGGGACACCCCCTACGAGCAGTACTTC. Its protein is CASSHRDTPYEQYF.

Concerning this clonotype itself: The junction departs from germline at one end; a sequencing error may be responsible. The chain recombines TRBV11-2 with TRBJ2-7; no clear D gene. Germline assignment: CDR1 SGHAT and CDR2 FQNNGV. This CDR3 spans 15 amino acids. The CDR3 coding sequence is TGTGCCAGCAGCGCTACAGTGGGATCCTCCTACGAACAGTACTTC. This gives the protein CASSATVGSSYEQYF.

Worth noting for this clonotype: This likely comes from a read error, as the CDR3 has no conserved phenylalanine or tryptophan at its end. This chain links TRBV12-3 or TRBV12-4 with TRBJ2-3; 10 bases line up with TRBD2. The V and J ends lost 4 bases and 1 base, in that order; junction bases with no gene match: 5. This CDR3 region has 16 residues. CDR3 nucleotide sequence: TGTGCCAGCAGTTCGCGGACTAGCGGACGCACAGATACGCAGTATTAT. This gives the protein CASSSRTSGRTDTQYY.

Concerning this clonotype itself: As the CDR3 is not closed by the conserved phenylalanine or tryptophan, this likely results from a read error. The chain carries TRBV29-1 and TRBJ2-7, with 7 bases aligning to TRBD2. In germline, CDR1 is SQVTM, CDR2 ANQGSEA. The CDR3 contains 14 residues. J gave up 0 bases and V 5 bases, and 7 bases lay outside the gene matches. CDR3 bases: TGCAGCGTTTTACCGGGACTACACTCCTACGAGCAGTACTCC. The encoded protein is CSVLPGLHSYEQYS.

By share, this clonotype counts as medium-sized (0.01 to 0.1%). V and J are TRBV11-2 and TRBJ2-1; D is perhaps TRBD2 (5 bases). The CDR3 length is 12 residues. Trimming removed 3 bases from V and 14 bases from J, with 14 bases in between. CDR1 is SGHAT, CDR2 FQNNGV, per germline. This chain's CDR3 is CASSLGVPGEFF. The CDR3 nucleotides are TGTGCCAGCAGCTTGGGCGTCCCCGGGGAGTTCTTC.

The J gene is TRBJ2-7, the V gene TRBV4-1, with D unresolved. Germline CDR1 is MGHRA and CDR2 is YSYEKL. V was clipped by 0 bases and J by 8 bases, with 11 bases between them. The CDR3 length is 13 residues. The CDR3 bases are TGCGCCAGCAGCCAAGATATATTGGACCAGCAGTACTTC. Translated, it gives CASSQDILDQQYF.

Remarks on this clonotype: One end of the junction fails to match germline, which may point to a read error. The V gene is TRBV12-3 or TRBV12-4, the J gene TRBJ2-3; 8 nucleotides match TRBD1. The CDR3 is made up of 16 amino acids. For the CDR3, the DNA is TGTGCCTGCAGTCTACGAGGGACAGGAGTAGGGGATATGCAGTATTTT. This gives the protein CACSLRGTGVGDMQYF.

The sample holds one count of this clonotype. V and J are TRBV11-2 and TRBJ2-2; D gene ambiguous. The germline gives CDR1 SGHAT, CDR2 FQNNGV. This CDR3 is 15 amino acids long. CDR3 nucleotide sequence: TGTGCTTGCAGCTCGATAGGGCGAAAGACCGGGGAGCTGTTTTTT. It specifies CACSSIGRKTGELFF.

This clonotype was detected only once. The rearrangement joins TRBV28 to TRBJ2-3, with D perhaps TRBD2 (6 bases). Germline lookup yields CDR1 MDHEN and CDR2 SYDVKM. The CDR3 sequence is 12 residues long. V was trimmed by 4 bases and J by 7 bases, leaving 9 bases between them. CDR3 in amino acids: CASSSEGYTQYF. In DNA, the CDR3 is TGTGCCAGCAGTTCGGAGGGTTATACGCAGTATTTT.

This clonotype was observed at least ten times. The V call is TRBV6-2 or TRBV6-3, the J call TRBJ2-1; D gene uncertain. Germline V CDR1 and CDR2: MNHEY, SVGEGT. The CDR3 length is 11 residues. Trimming shortened V by 4 bases and J by 8 bases, and 6 bases separated the two germline ends. The CDR3 nucleotides read TGTGCCAGCAGTTGGAACCATGAGCAGTTCTTC. Protein: CASSWNHEQFF.